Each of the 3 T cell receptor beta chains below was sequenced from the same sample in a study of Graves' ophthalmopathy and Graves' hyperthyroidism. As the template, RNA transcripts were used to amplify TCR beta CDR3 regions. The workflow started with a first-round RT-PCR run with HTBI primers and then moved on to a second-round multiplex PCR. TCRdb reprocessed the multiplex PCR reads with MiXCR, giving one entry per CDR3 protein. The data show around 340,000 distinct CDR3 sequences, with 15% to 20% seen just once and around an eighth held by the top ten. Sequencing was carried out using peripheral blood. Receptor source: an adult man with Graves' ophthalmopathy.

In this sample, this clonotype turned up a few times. CDR3 bases: TGTGCCATCAGGGCCGGGACAGGGATCCTCGGGCGTGGCTACACCTTC. Translating it yields CAIRAGTGILGRGYTF. The genes are TRBV28 and TRBJ1-2, with 9 nucleotides matching TRBD1. V was clipped by 10 bases and J by 7 bases; unmatched bases: 19. The CDR3 loop spans 16 amino acids. CDR1 and CDR2 (germline): MDHEN, SYDVKM.

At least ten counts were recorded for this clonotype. The CDR3: CASSLALAISGELFF. In DNA form, the CDR3 reads TGTGCCAGCAGCTTAGCGTTGGCGATTAGCGGGGAGCTGTTTTTT. The V call is TRBV7-2, the J call TRBJ2-2; D ambiguous. CDR1 is SGHTA, CDR2 FQGNSA, per germline. V was pared by 0 bases and J by 7 bases, with 12 bases between. CDR3 length equals 15 residues. Looking up the rest from reference TRBV7-2 and TRBJ2-2 gives the full variable domain: GAGVSQSPSNKVTEKGKDVELRCDPISGHTALYWYRQSLGQGLEFLIYFQGNSAPDKSGLPSDRFSAERTGGSVSTLTIQRTQQEDSAVYLCASSLALAISGELFFGEGSRLTVL.

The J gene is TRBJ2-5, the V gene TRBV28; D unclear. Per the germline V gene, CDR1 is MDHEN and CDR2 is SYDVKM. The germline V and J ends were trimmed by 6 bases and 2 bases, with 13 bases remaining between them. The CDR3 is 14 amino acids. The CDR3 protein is CASSPPAKQETQYF. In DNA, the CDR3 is TGTGCCAGCAGCCCCCCTGCTAAGCAAGAGACCCAGTACTTC.